The rows below give T cell receptor beta chains drawn from one sample of a study of shared clonotypes between healthy human individuals. Using immunoSEQ multiplex PCR, the repertoire was profiled, and TCRdb retains in-frame clones only, with some absent. The sample has over a million clones, about 75% seen once. Sequenced sample: memory CD4+ T cells sorted from blood. These receptors were taken from a man between 18 and 35 years old in good health. Both conserved end residues are part of each CDR3. A D gene is named only where the DNA matches it firmly. The size entry is marked missing in some rows and otherwise reads once, few, many or a size class.

TRBJ2-5,12,TRBV7-6,.,.,CASSPTGETQYF,TGTGCCAGCAGCCCGACTGGGGAGACCCAGTACTTC
TRBJ1-6,14,TRBV6-1,.,TRBD1,CASTLTGVNSPLHF,TGTGCCAGCACCTTGACAGGGGTCAATTCACCCCTCCACTTT
TRBJ2-7,15,TRBV10-3,.,.,CAISEVQGGSYEQYF,TGTGCCATCAGTGAGGTCCAGGGGGGGTCCTACGAGCAGTACTTC
TRBJ2-1,15,TRBV2,.,TRBD2,CASSSGTSDVNEQFF,TGTGCCAGCAGTTCGGGGACTAGCGACGTCAATGAGCAGTTCTTC
TRBJ1-2,15,TRBV7-2,.,TRBD1,CASSPGQGRGSGYTF,TGTGCCAGCAGCCCGGGACAGGGGAGGGGCTCTGGCTACACCTTC
TRBJ1-3,14,TRBV11-3,.,.,CASSLGLPGNTIYF,TGTGCCAGCAGCTTAGGACTTCCTGGAAACACCATATATTTT
TRBJ1-4,13,TRBV6-1,.,.,CASSERAGLGLFF,TGTGCCAGCAGTGAACGGGCGGGCCTTGGGCTGTTTTTT
TRBJ2-1,14,TRBV6-1,.,.,CASTSTGLRWEQFF,TGTGCCAGCACTTCGACAGGCCTACGTTGGGAGCAGTTCTTC
TRBJ1-4,16,TRBV28,.,.,CASSIPAVLRSEKLFF,TGTGCCAGCAGCATCCCGGCAGTTTTGCGATCTGAAAAACTGTTTTTT
TRBJ2-7,16,TRBV5-4,few,.,CASSWGPGPDSYEQYF,TGTGCCAGCAGCTGGGGTCCGGGACCAGACTCCTACGAGCAGTACTTC
TRBJ2-2,15,TRBV2,.,TRBD2,CASTRRREFTGELFF,TGTGCCAGCACTAGAAGGCGGGAGTTTACCGGGGAGCTGTTTTTT
TRBJ1-2,13,TRBV19,.,.,CASKRTEDYGYTF,TGTGCCAGTAAGCGGACAGAGGACTATGGCTACACCTTC
TRBJ2-1,12,TRBV11-2,.,.,CASSRAGNEQFF,TGTGCCAGCAGTAGAGCAGGGAATGAGCAGTTCTTC
TRBJ2-1,15,TRBV5-4,.,TRBD2,CASSLGSGGPGEQFF,TGTGCCAGCAGCTTGGGGTCGGGGGGGCCGGGTGAGCAGTTCTTC
TRBJ1-5,16,TRBV6-1,.,.,CASSEFSGGGSQPQHF,TGTGCCAGCAGTGAATTTTCGGGAGGGGGGAGTCAGCCCCAGCATTTT
TRBJ1-6,14,TRBV6-5,.,.,CASRGGRSNSPLHF,TGTGCCAGCAGAGGGGGACGTTCTAATTCACCCCTCCACTTT
TRBJ2-7,14,TRBV19,few,.,CASSISERSYEQYF,TGTGCCAGTAGTATTTCTGAGAGATCCTACGAGCAGTACTTC
TRBJ1-2,13,TRBV10-3,.,.,CATGRGLDYGYTF,TGTGCCACCGGGAGGGGCCTCGACTATGGCTACACCTTC
TRBJ2-1,18,TRBV11-3,.,TRBD2,CASSLAAGAGGPRHEQFF,TGTGCCAGCAGCTTAGCCGCGGGTGCGGGAGGGCCGAGGCATGAGCAGTTCTTC
TRBJ2-6,15,TRBV11-2,.,.,CASTTPTSGANVLTF,TGTGCCAGCACCACCCCGACCTCTGGGGCCAACGTCCTGACTTTC
TRBJ2-2,15,TRBV5-6,.,.,CASSLDGVGAGELFF,TGTGCCAGCAGCTTGGATGGGGTGGGAGCCGGGGAGCTGTTTTTT
TRBJ2-1,14,TRBV6-6,.,.,CASSYSGTNNEQFF,TGTGCCAGCAGTTACTCTGGGACGAACAATGAGCAGTTCTTC
TRBJ2-3,14,TRBV5-1,.,.,CASSFAFGGDTQYF,TGCGCCAGCAGCTTTGCTTTCGGGGGAGATACGCAGTATTTT
TRBJ2-2,16,TRBV6-5,.,.,CASSYSHQGGAGELFF,TGTGCCAGCAGTTACTCCCACCAAGGGGGGGCCGGGGAGCTGTTTTTT
TRBJ2-7,13,TRBV18,.,.,CASSPLRGYEQYF,TGTGCCAGCTCACCACTCAGGGGTTACGAGCAGTACTTC
TRBJ1-1,16,TRBV5-4,.,TRBD1,CASSSGQGRSNTEAFF,TGTGCCAGCAGCTCGGGACAGGGCCGATCGAACACTGAAGCTTTCTTT
TRBJ1-2,14,TRBV10-2,.,.,CASSEAGRRAGYTF,TGCGCCAGCAGTGAGGCGGGAAGAAGGGCTGGCTACACCTTC
TRBJ2-7,16,TRBV4-1,.,.,CASSQDRAGTATEQYF,TGCGCCAGCAGCCAAGATCGAGCGGGTACTGCTACCGAGCAGTACTTC
TRBJ1-6,16,TRBV4-1,.,.,CASSQDLGVSVSPLHF,TGCGCCAGCAGCCAAGATCTTGGGGTCAGTGTTTCACCCCTCCACTTT
TRBJ2-2,14,TRBV9,.,TRBD1,CASSARTGTGELFF,TGTGCCAGCAGCGCTCGGACAGGGACCGGGGAGCTGTTTTTT
TRBJ1-1,13,TRBV6-6,.,.,CASGRLSDTEAFF,TGTGCCAGCGGGAGACTGTCGGATACTGAAGCTTTCTTT
TRBJ2-5,15,TRBV18,.,.,CASSTRQGGGETQYF,TGTGCCAGCTCAACAAGACAGGGCGGGGGAGAGACCCAGTACTTC
TRBJ1-2,14,TRBV6-5,.,.,CASSYDSSNYGYTF,TGTGCCAGCAGTTACGACAGCTCTAACTATGGCTACACCTTC
TRBJ2-3,15,TRBV5-1,.,.,CASSFSGAGTDTQYF,TGCGCCAGCAGCTTCAGCGGTGCGGGCACAGATACGCAGTATTTT
TRBJ2-3,14,TRBV5-1,.,TRBD2,CASQSGRGTDTQYF,TGCGCCAGTCAAAGCGGGAGGGGGACAGATACGCAGTATTTT
TRBJ2-2,13,TRBV2,.,.,CASLTGNTGELFF,TGTGCCAGTCTGACAGGGAACACCGGGGAGCTGTTTTTT
TRBJ1-1,15,TRBV9,.,.,CASSVAQTGNTEAFF,TGTGCCAGCAGCGTAGCACAAACAGGGAACACTGAAGCTTTCTTT
TRBJ1-2,13,TRBV28,.,TRBD1,CASSLTGEYGYTF,TGTGCCAGCAGTTTGACAGGGGAGTATGGCTACACCTTC
TRBJ2-1,14,TRBV25-1,.,TRBD1,CASTNYDRVNEQFF,TGTGCCAGCACAAACTATGACAGGGTCAATGAGCAGTTCTTC
TRBJ2-7,15,TRBV27,few,TRBD1,CASSLSWTGHYEQYF,TGTGCCAGCAGTCTTTCCTGGACAGGGCACTACGAGCAGTACTTC
TRBJ2-6,17,TRBV5-4,.,.,CASSRGSLSSGANVLTF,TGTGCCAGCAGCCGAGGATCTCTGTCTTCTGGGGCCAACGTCCTGACTTTC
TRBJ2-3,16,TRBV7-9,.,TRBD2,CASSPGLADLTDTQYF,TGTGCCAGCAGCCCGGGACTAGCGGACCTCACAGATACGCAGTATTTT
TRBJ2-2,17,TRBV9,.,TRBD2,CASSGAGRGAPTGELFF,TGTGCCAGCAGCGGGGCCGGGAGGGGGGCCCCCACCGGGGAGCTGTTTTTT
TRBJ1-6,14,TRBV30,few,TRBD1,CAWSVGRGNSPLHF,TGTGCCTGGAGTGTAGGCAGGGGGAATTCACCCCTCCACTTT
TRBJ1-2,14,TRBV6-5,.,.,CASSQSGTVYGYTF,TGTGCCAGCAGTCAATCCGGGACGGTCTATGGCTACACCTTC
TRBJ2-3,16,TRBV6-1,.,TRBD2,CASSGTSGGGEDTQYF,TGTGCCAGCAGTGGGACTAGCGGGGGAGGTGAGGATACGCAGTATTTT
TRBJ1-2,15,TRBV6-1,.,TRBD1,CASSERRDRGYGYTF,TGTGCCAGCAGTGAAAGAAGGGACAGGGGGTATGGCTACACCTTC
TRBJ2-5,14,TRBV10-1,.,.,CASSPGGAQETQYF,TGCGCCAGCAGTCCTGGAGGGGCCCAAGAGACCCAGTACTTC
TRBJ1-4,19,TRBV6-1,.,TRBD1,CASSGKWTGDLFFAEKLFF,TGTGCCAGCAGTGGGAAATGGACAGGGGACCTCTTCTTTGCTGAAAAACTGTTTTTT
TRBJ2-2,17,TRBV4-3,.,.,CASSQDSEGTITGELFF,TGCGCCAGCAGCCAAGATTCGGAGGGGACGATCACCGGGGAGCTGTTTTTT
TRBJ2-2,17,TRBV18,.,.,CASSPPSTGLFTGELFF,TGTGCCAGCTCACCACCCTCTACAGGACTCTTCACCGGGGAGCTGTTTTTT
TRBJ1-1,14,TRBV9,few,.,CASSPSGLNTEAFF,TGTGCCAGCAGCCCCTCAGGGCTTAACACTGAAGCTTTCTTT
TRBJ1-1,16,TRBV11-1,.,.,CASSELWPDLNTEAFF,TGTGCCAGCAGCGAACTATGGCCTGACTTGAACACTGAAGCTTTCTTT
TRBJ2-2,11,TRBV7-2,.,.,CASSSGGELFF,TGTGCCAGCAGCTCGGGGGGGGAGCTGTTTTTT